Listed here are 27 T cell receptor gamma chains from one sample, sequenced in a study of gamma delta lymphoproliferative disorders and STAT genes. TCRdb called clones from the multiplex PCR reads again using CATT. Found here are around 1,200 gamma-chain clones, under 10% of them singletons; the top ten hold 88%. PBMCs from patients and controls supplied the genomic DNA for sequencing. The sample consisted of blood. Receptors were obtained from a human donor with gamma-delta T-cell large granular lymphocyte leukemia.

The rearrangement uses TRGV10 and TRGJP1. TRGV10 is identified as an open reading frame with a role that is uncertain. The length of the CDR3 is 11 residues. V shed 8 bases, J shed 15 bases, and the junction held 10 bases outside the gene matches. The CDR3, as DNA: TGTGCTGCGTGGCTCGCTAGGATCAAGATATTT. This encodes CAAWLARIKIF.

This clone rates as medium-sized (0.01 to 0.1%). The CDR3 DNA sequence: TGTGCTGCGTGGGATAATAAATCTCCTCCTGGTTGGTTCAAGATATTT. This codes for CAAWDNKSPPGWFKIF. This chain joins TRGV10 and TRGJP1. TRGV10 is designated an ORF whose function remains uncertain. The CDR3 spans 16 residues. V lost 8 bases and J lost 6; bases outside the gene matches: 16.

The chain has TRGV4 and TRGJ1 or TRGJ2. Germline values: CDR1 EGSTGY, CDR2 YDSYTSSV. The CDR3 totals 13 residues. The J segment lost 0 bases and the V segment lost 5 bases, leaving 4 bases of the junction unmatched. As DNA, the CDR3 is TGTGCCACCTGGGCTAGGAATTATTATAAGAAACTCTTT. It encodes CATWARNYYKKLF.

This clone was found a few times. This chain connects TRGV5 to TRGJ1 or TRGJ2. CDR3 length: 14 amino acids. Per germline, CDR1 VINAFY and CDR2 YDVSNSKD. J was trimmed by 0 bases and V by 0 bases; bases with no gene match: 2. CDR3 in amino acids: CATWDRSNYYKKLF. CDR3 coding DNA: TGTGCCACCTGGGACAGGTCGAATTATTATAAGAAACTCTTT.

By sample share, this clone is medium-sized (0.01 to 0.1%). This chain connects TRGV2 to TRGJP2. The CDR3 length is 14 residues. The germline V gene has CDR1 EGSNGY and CDR2 YDSYNSKV. V trimming: 3 bases; J trimming: 2 bases; junction bases outside the gene matches: 3. CDR3 bases: TGTGCCACCTGGGACAGGAGTAGTGATTGGATCAAGACGTTT. This sequence encodes CATWDRSSDWIKTF.

The rearrangement links TRGV9 to TRGJP. This CDR3 is 17 amino acids long. J lost 5 bases, V lost 0 bases, and 4 bases had no gene match. Germline V gene sequence: CDR1 GITISATS, CDR2 ISYDGTV (reference sequence). The CDR3 reads CALWEVKKELGKKIKVF. CDR3 DNA: TGTGCCTTGTGGGAGGTGAAAAAAGAGTTGGGCAAAAAAATCAAGGTATTT.

The rearrangement uses TRGV11 and TRGJ1 or TRGJ2. TRGV11 is an ORF; its function is uncertain. J lost 16 bases, V lost 2 bases, and 8 bases had no gene match. The CDR3 is 11 amino acids. The CDR3 reads CACWIRPVVLF. For the CDR3, the DNA is TGTGCCTGCTGGATTAGGCCGGTGGTGCTCTTT.

Relative to its sample, this clone is medium-sized (0.01 to 0.1%). The CDR3 region has the DNA TGTGCTGCGTGGGATTCACCTTATTATAAGAAACTCTTT. Translation: CAAWDSPYYKKLF. This chain uses TRGV10 with TRGJ1 or TRGJ2. TRGV10 is classed as an ORF, of uncertain function. V dropped 8 bases and J dropped 3; count of bases not matched to a gene: 8. This CDR3 region has 13 residues.

This clone was observed a few times. TCRdb records a much larger clone's protein for this DNA, with a difference at residues 5 and 6 that likely arises from a read error; the protein given is the translation of the DNA. The V and J genes are TRGV4 and TRGJP1. The CDR3 covers 14 residues. With 4 bases clipped from V and 0 bases from J, the junction kept 2 bases outside the gene matches. From germline, CDR1 is EGSTGY and CDR2 YDSYTSSV. The CDR3 spells CATWDYTTGWFKIF. CDR3 bases: TGTGCCACCTGGGACTATACCACTGGTTGGTTCAAGATATTT.

This clone was counted only a few times. V and J are TRGV4 and TRGJ1 or TRGJ2. Germline assignment: CDR1 EGSTGY and CDR2 YDSYTSSV. Germline trimming cut 5 bases from V and 2 bases from J; bases unmatched to any gene: 3. The CDR3 length is 12 residues. CDR3 DNA: TGTGCCACCTGGGGCTATTATTATAAGAAACTCTTT. It specifies CATWGYYYKKLF.

In its sample, this clone ranks as medium-sized. The chain links TRGV10 to TRGJ1 or TRGJ2. TRGV10 is marked as an open reading frame, function uncertain. V lost 8 bases, J lost 0 bases, and 5 bases stayed unmatched. CDR3 size: 13 residues. The CDR3 DNA reads as TGTGCTGCGTGGGCCACGAATTATTATAAGAAACTCTTT. It is translated as CAAWATNYYKKLF.

In this sample, this clone is large (0.1 to 1%). The V call is TRGV10, the J call TRGJ1 or TRGJ2. TRGV10 is labeled an ORF, and its function is uncertain. This CDR3 has 11 amino acids. Trimming at V came to 8 bases and at J to 2 bases, leaving 1 base not matched to a gene. CDR3 amino acids: CAAWDYYKKLF. In nucleotides, the CDR3 is TGTGCTGCGTGGGATTATTATAAGAAACTCTTT.

This clone occurred many times. The chain employs TRGV10 and TRGJ1 or TRGJ2. TRGV10 belongs to the ORF category, with a function that is uncertain. The CDR3 is 10 residues long. V shed 8 bases and J 11 bases; nucleotides not matched to a gene: 7. DNA of the CDR3: TGTGCTGCGTGGGATTCCGAGAAACTCTTT. Translated: CAAWDSEKLF.

This clone is medium-sized within its sample. The chain recombines TRGV10 with TRGJP1. TRGV10 is placed among ORFs of uncertain function. V dropped 8 bases and J dropped 0; count of bases not matched to a gene: 7. This CDR3 has 15 residues. In DNA, the CDR3 is TGTGCTGCGTGGGACCCTAATACCACTGGTTGGTTCAAGATATTT. Its protein product is CAAWDPNTTGWFKIF.

A few counts support this clone. This DNA's translation and the protein TCRdb lists, from a much larger clone, do not match at residue 5, likely due to a read error; the protein shown is translated from the DNA. The CDR3 DNA reads TGTGCCACCTGGTATTATTATAAGAAACTCTTT. This translates into CATWYYYKKLF. V is TRGV5 and J is TRGJ1 or TRGJ2. Trimming at V came to 6 bases and at J to 2 bases, leaving 1 base not matched to a gene. The germline CDR1 and CDR2 sequences are VINAFY and YDVSNSKD. CDR3 length equals 11 residues.

This clone was observed a handful of times. The chain links TRGV4 to TRGJ1 or TRGJ2. The trim removed 8 bases at V and 4 bases at J, leaving 8 bases unmatched. There are 12 residues in the CDR3. Germline values: CDR1 EGSTGY, CDR2 YDSYTSSV. The CDR3 here is CATLAGYYKKLF. CDR3 DNA: TGTGCCACCTTAGCCGGATATTATAAGAAACTCTTT.

This clone came up a few times. The chain combines TRGV10 with TRGJ1 or TRGJ2. TRGV10 is an ORF for which the function is uncertain. Germline trimming cut 8 bases from V and 12 bases from J; bases unmatched to any gene: 5. This CDR3 has 9 amino acids. The CDR3 sequence is CAAWGGKLF. CDR3 DNA sequence: TGTGCTGCGTGGGGGGGGAAACTCTTT.

A few counts support this clone. The V gene is TRGV2, but the J gene lacks a call. The CDR3 totals 10 residues. CDR1 EGSNGY and CDR2 YDSYNSKV come from the germline V gene. This chain's CDR3 is CATWDKRKLF. The CDR3 coding sequence is TGTGCCACCTGGGACAAAAGGAAACTCTTC.

By share, this clone counts as medium-sized (0.01 to 0.1%). TCRdb's entry gives the protein of a much larger clone, which mismatches this DNA's translation at residue 8, likely from a read error; the protein reported here is translated from the DNA. The V and J genes are TRGV4 and TRGJ1 or TRGJ2. Trimming at V came to 4 bases and at J to 2 bases, leaving 14 bases not matched to a gene. Germline V gives CDR1 EGSTGY, CDR2 YDSYTSSV. This CDR3 region has 16 residues. CDR3 bases: TGTGCCACCTGGGACGGGCCTAACATGGATTATTATAAGAAACTCTTT. Translation: CATWDGPNMDYYKKLF.

This chain uses TRGV8 with TRGJ1 or TRGJ2. The germline gives CDR1 VENAVY, CDR2 YDSYNSRV. Trimming at V came to 3 bases and at J to 3 bases, leaving 8 bases not matched to a gene. This CDR3 has 14 residues. CDR3 nucleotide sequence: TGTGCCACCTGGGATTTTTTTCCTTATTATAAGAAACTCTTT. Translation: CATWDFFPYYKKLF.

With respect to this clone: Given a much more abundant clone one base away, this may be a read error. The DNA is omitted, as the CDR3 cannot be located on it reliably, and the CDR3 follows TCRdb's listing. The identical CDR3 is also encoded by other nucleotide sequences in the sample. This sequence joins TRGV11 and TRGJP2. TRGV11 belongs to the ORF category, with a function that is uncertain. Both ends counted, the CDR3 spans 23 residues. CDR3 protein: CTTVPAGWIKSPGSGVSDWIKTF.

In its sample, this clone ranks as medium-sized. The V call is TRGV8, the J call TRGJP2. The CDR3 sequence is 16 residues long. From germline, CDR1 is VENAVY and CDR2 YDSYNSRV. V was clipped by 3 bases and J by 4 bases; unmatched bases: 11. The CDR3 loop is CATWDGYVFSDWIKTF. The CDR3 DNA reads as TGTGCCACCTGGGATGGTTATGTTTTTAGTGATTGGATCAAGACGTTT.

The table lists this clone with a few counts. The rearrangement links TRGV3 to TRGJ1 or TRGJ2. The CDR3 sequence is 14 residues long. Unmatched junction bases numbered 9, after V lost 5 bases and J lost 2 bases. Germline CDR1 is VTNTFY and CDR2 is YDVSTARD (reference sequence). CDR3: CATWVDTDYYKKLF. The CDR3 DNA reads as TGTGCCACCTGGGTCGACACTGATTATTATAAGAAACTCTTT.

By its share, this clone is medium-sized. The rearrangement joins TRGV4 to TRGJP1. CDR3 length: 11 amino acids. V shed 9 bases, J shed 12 bases, and the junction held 10 bases outside the gene matches. The germline V gene has CDR1 EGSTGY and CDR2 YDSYTSSV. As DNA, the CDR3 is TGTGCCACCGTCCTGGACGGGTTCAAGATATTT. It specifies CATVLDGFKIF.

The CDR3 coding sequence is TGTGCCACCTGGGACAGGCAGAAAGGGGGCTATAAGAAACTCTTT. Its translation is CATWDRQKGGYKKLF. This sequence joins TRGV5 and TRGJ1 or TRGJ2. CDR3 length: 15 residues. Germline trimming cut 0 bases from V and 7 bases from J; bases unmatched to any gene: 12. Germline CDR1 VINAFY, CDR2 YDVSNSKD.

About this clone itself: At one of its ends the junction is not consistent with the germline gene, which may arise from a read error. The chain is built from TRGV4 and TRGJ1 or TRGJ2. The germline V gene encodes CDR1 EGSTGY and CDR2 YDSYTSSV. CDR3 size: 10 residues. The CDR3 spells CATWDGKKLF. CDR3 DNA sequence: TGTGCCACCTGGGATGGTAAGAAACTCTTC.

The chain carries TRGV4 and TRGJP2. V gave up 4 bases and J gave up 7 bases; unmatched junction bases: 9. The V gene's germline CDR1 is EGSTGY and CDR2 YDSYTSSV. The CDR3 consists of 14 residues. CDR3 sequence (DNA): TGTGCCACCTGGGACGGGCTGGTTGATTGGATCAAGACGTTT. It translates to CATWDGLVDWIKTF.